Shown below are 31 T cell receptor beta chains from a single sample sequenced in a study of T cells in Graves' hyperthyroidism and ophthalmopathy. Researchers amplified the TCR beta CDR3 regions from RNA transcripts. The HTBI primer set drove a first-round RT-PCR of the TCR CDR3. TCRdb called the multiplex PCR reads again in MiXCR, with one record for every CDR3 protein. The sample includes around 690,000 distinct CDR3 sequences, roughly a sixth of them seen just once. Sequencing was done on a sample of blood. All receptors derive from a man aged 45-60 years with Graves' hyperthyroidism.

The table lists this clonotype with many counts. The genes are TRBV24-1 and TRBJ2-5, with D maybe TRBD1 (5 bases). Germline-derived CDR1 and CDR2 are KGHDR and SFDVKD. V was trimmed by 1 base and J by 4 bases, leaving 9 bases between them. The CDR3 contains 14 residues. This CDR3 reads CATSDLGAGETQYF. Here the CDR3 DNA reads TGTGCCACCAGTGATTTAGGGGCTGGAGAGACCCAGTACTTC.

This clonotype was observed a few times. The chain couples TRBV3-1 to TRBJ2-1; 9 positions match TRBD1. This CDR3 contains 15 residues. Germline V gene lookup returns CDR1 LGHDT and CDR2 YNNKEL (reference sequence). After removal of 4 bases from V and 2 bases from J, the junction contained 3 bases not matched to a gene. CDR3 sequence reads: CASSRRDRAYNEQFF. The CDR3 DNA reads TGTGCCAGCAGCCGACGGGACAGGGCCTACAATGAGCAGTTCTTC.

This clonotype occurred many times. V gene TRBV18 combines with J gene TRBJ1-5, with a possible D match to TRBD1 (6 bases). The CDR3 is made up of 14 amino acids. Germline V CDR1 and CDR2: KGHSH, LQKENI. V was trimmed by 1 base and J by 3 bases, leaving 7 bases between them. The CDR3 spells CASSPRDINQPQHF. The CDR3 coding sequence is TGTGCCAGCTCACCACGGGACATCAATCAGCCCCAGCATTTT.

This clonotype was observed at least ten times. V and J are TRBV28 and TRBJ1-3; no firm D call. The CDR3 extends over 12 amino acids. The V end was cut by 8 bases, the J end by 0 bases, with 5 bases between. Germline loops: CDR1 MDHEN, CDR2 SYDVKM. CDR3 coding DNA: TGTGCCAGCGTTTCCTCTGGAAACACCATATATTTT. Translated, it gives CASVSSGNTIYF.

This clonotype occurred a few times. The V call is TRBV5-4, the J call TRBJ2-3, with D maybe TRBD1 (5 bases). The CDR3 spans 14 residues. V gave up 6 bases and J gave up 6 bases, with 17 bases separating them. Germline assignment: CDR1 SGHNT and CDR2 YYREEE (reference sequence). CDR3 sequence reads: CASNPGQGQDTQYF. As DNA, the CDR3 is TGTGCCAGCAACCCCGGGCAGGGTCAGGATACGCAGTATTTT.

This clonotype was detected ten times or more. The J gene is TRBJ2-7, the V gene TRBV11-2, with a tentative D call TRBD2 (5 bases). From germline, CDR1 is SGHAT and CDR2 FQNNGV. CDR3 length: 13 residues. V was trimmed by 5 bases and J by 2 bases, leaving 10 bases between them. For the CDR3, the DNA is TGTGCCAGCAGCCAAGCGGAACCCTACGAGCAGTACTTC. This sequence encodes CASSQAEPYEQYF.

The sample holds many counts of this clonotype. The chain links TRBV14 to TRBJ1-2; possibly TRBD1 for D (5 bases). The CDR3 covers 16 residues. The germline V and J ends were trimmed by 1 base and 7 bases, with 19 bases remaining between them. Germline V CDR1 and CDR2: SGHDN, FVKESK. The CDR3 region is CASSQATGYYGSGYTF. Here the CDR3 DNA reads TGTGCCAGCAGCCAAGCTACAGGCTATTATGGTTCTGGCTACACCTTC.

This clonotype was counted ten times or more. The chain couples TRBV27 to TRBJ2-1; maybe TRBD2 (7 bases). Germline CDR1 MNHEY, CDR2 SMNVEV (reference sequence). The CDR3 length is 14 residues. V shed 8 bases and J shed 5 bases, with 16 bases lying between them. The CDR3 sequence is CASGFGGLHNEQFF. Here the CDR3 DNA reads TGTGCCAGCGGATTCGGGGGGCTCCACAATGAGCAGTTCTTC.

This chain connects TRBV6-1 to TRBJ2-3, with D perhaps matching TRBD1 (6 bases). Trimming left V 3 bases short and J 2 bases short, with 12 bases between. This CDR3 comprises 15 residues. Germline CDR1 MNHNS, CDR2 SASEGT. The CDR3 loop reads CASSDGQHITDTQYF. DNA for the CDR3: TGTGCCAGCAGTGATGGACAGCACATCACAGATACGCAGTATTTT.

This clonotype appeared a few times. This chain links TRBV2 with TRBJ2-3, with D maybe TRBD1 (5 bases). CDR1 and CDR2 from the germline V gene are SNHLY and FYNNEI. CDR3 size: 14 residues. The CDR3 spells CAFTPGRAQDTQYF. The CDR3 DNA reads as TGTGCTTTCACACCGGGCAGGGCGCAAGATACGCAGTATTTT.

This clonotype was counted a few times. The V gene is TRBV4-3, the J gene TRBJ2-7; D possibly uses TRBD1 or TRBD2 (5 bases each). This CDR3 region has 16 residues. Trimming left V 3 bases short and J 1 base short, with 16 bases between. Germline V gene sequence: CDR1 LGHNA, CDR2 YSLEER. In DNA, the CDR3 is TGCGCCAGCAGCCAGGGGACCTACATCTCGTCCTACGAGCAGTACTTC. Encoded protein: CASSQGTYISSYEQYF.

The gene calls are TRBV6-5 and TRBJ1-5; weak D call: TRBD1 (6 bases). V was cut by 2 bases and J by 9 bases, with 11 bases left in between. Germline V lookup: CDR1 MNHEY, CDR2 SVGAGI. The CDR3 is made up of 13 amino acids. CDR3: CASSYRQDLPQHF. The CDR3 DNA follows: TGTGCCAGCAGTTACAGACAGGACCTGCCCCAGCATTTT.

This clonotype has a count of ten or more. The CDR3 region is CSASRTGVETQYF. Written as DNA, the CDR3 is TGCAGTGCTAGCCGGACAGGGGTTGAGACCCAGTACTTC. This chain uses TRBV20-1 with TRBJ2-5; 9 bases are shared with TRBD1. Germline CDR1 is DFQATT and CDR2 is SNEGSKA (reference sequence). V shed 3 bases, J shed 5 bases, and the junction held 4 bases outside the gene matches. This CDR3 is built from 13 residues.

This clonotype was seen many times. The genes are TRBV7-2 and TRBJ2-3; TRBD2 aligns across 7 bases. Germline V gives CDR1 SGHTA, CDR2 FQGNSA. The V segment lost 10 bases and the J segment 7 bases; nucleotides outside the gene matches: 11. The CDR3 is made up of 13 amino acids. CDR3 loop: CATAAGSGYTQYF. For the CDR3, the DNA is TGTGCCACCGCAGCGGGATCGGGTTATACGCAGTATTTT.

This chain connects TRBV7-2 to TRBJ2-1, with 7 bases fitting TRBD2. V gave up 6 bases and J gave up 9 bases; unmatched junction bases: 17. This CDR3 region has 16 residues. Germline V lookup: CDR1 SGHTA, CDR2 FQGNSA. Here the CDR3 reads CASRLAIASRPGEQFF. The CDR3 DNA sequence: TGTGCCAGCAGACTAGCGATCGCTAGTAGGCCTGGTGAGCAGTTCTTC. The whole variable domain, remainder taken from reference TRBV7-2 and TRBJ2-1, is GAGVSQSPSNKVTEKGKDVELRCDPISGHTALYWYRQSLGQGLEFLIYFQGNSAPDKSGLPSDRFSAERTGGSVSTLTIQRTQQEDSAVYLCASRLAIASRPGEQFFGPGTRLTVL.

This clonotype was detected ten times or more. Here the CDR3 reads CASSFYQPNTGELFF. Here the CDR3 DNA reads TGTGCCAGCAGTTTTTATCAGCCCAACACCGGGGAGCTGTTTTTT. J is TRBJ2-2 and V is TRBV28; D is unresolved. The CDR3 has 15 amino acids. Trimming cost V 3 bases and J 2 bases, with 10 bases left between them. CDR1 is MDHEN, CDR2 SYDVKM, per germline.

This clonotype has only a few counts. The CDR3 is CASSQSTVEQYF. In nucleotides, the CDR3 is TGTGCCAGCAGCCAGTCTACGGTCGAGCAGTACTTC. The chain links TRBV3-1 to TRBJ2-7; D is unclear. Trimming removed 3 bases at V and 6 bases at J, with 9 bases between. In germline, CDR1 is LGHDT, CDR2 YNNKEL (reference sequence). This CDR3 contains 12 residues.

This clonotype was seen at least ten times. The chain uses TRBV5-1 and TRBJ2-1; perhaps TRBD1 as D (6 bases). The CDR3 spans 16 residues. Trimming removed 4 bases at V and 1 base at J, with 15 bases between. Germline CDR1 SGHRS, CDR2 YFSETQ. The chain's CDR3 is CASSQGQSGSYNEQFF. The CDR3 nucleotides are TGCGCCAGCAGCCAGGGGCAAAGCGGTTCCTACAATGAGCAGTTCTTC.

This clonotype appeared many times. This rearrangement joins TRBV28 to TRBJ2-7, with D perhaps matching TRBD1 (6 bases). With 5 bases removed from V and 1 base from J, the gap between germline ends came to 15 bases. The germline CDR1 and CDR2 sequences are MDHEN and SYDVKM. The length of the CDR3 is 15 residues. CDR3 residues: CASSTTRGTSYEQYF. The CDR3 region has the DNA TGTGCCAGCAGTACAACCAGGGGAACGTCCTACGAGCAGTACTTC.

V gene TRBV30 combines with J gene TRBJ2-5; D is possibly TRBD1 or TRBD2 (6 bases each). The CDR3 covers 16 residues. V lost 3 bases, J lost 5 bases, and 22 bases lay in between. CDR1 and CDR2 (germline): GTSNPN, SVGIG (reference sequence). CDR3 nucleotides: TGTGCCTGGAGCGGCAGCAGGGGCGGGGCCGGGGAGACCCAGTACTTC. Its protein product is CAWSGSRGGAGETQYF.

The V and J genes are TRBV7-9 and TRBJ1-6; D is uncertain. The germline V and J ends were trimmed by 2 bases and 7 bases, with 6 bases remaining between them. The germline CDR1 and CDR2 sequences are SEHNR and FQNEAQ (reference sequence). This CDR3 is built from 13 residues. The chain's CDR3 is CASSLLVNSPLHF. The CDR3 coding sequence is TGTGCCAGCAGCTTATTGGTGAATTCACCCCTCCACTTT.

As concerns this clonotype: The conserved closing phenylalanine or tryptophan is absent in this CDR3, likely reflecting a read error. This chain connects TRBV7-6 to TRBJ2-7; 7 nucleotides line up with TRBD1. V trimming: 3 bases; J trimming: 1 base; junction bases outside the gene matches: 6. The V gene's germline CDR1 is SGHVS and CDR2 FNYEAQ. This CDR3 is 15 amino acids long. DNA for the CDR3: TGTGCCAGCAGCTTCGCCGGGACAGAATCCTACGAGCAGTACCTC. It specifies CASSFAGTESYEQYL.

This clonotype was recorded many times. This chain connects TRBV20-1 to TRBJ2-5; D unresolved. CDR1 is DFQATT and CDR2 is SNEGSKA in the germline V gene (reference sequence). The CDR3 has 11 amino acids. Trimming shortened V by 6 bases and J by 1 base, and 6 bases separated the two germline ends. The CDR3 sequence is CSALLQETQYF. Here the CDR3 DNA reads TGCAGTGCCCTCCTCCAAGAGACCCAGTACTTC.

This clonotype has only a few counts. This rearrangement joins TRBV6-1 to TRBJ1-6; 7 nucleotides match TRBD1. Trimming removed 3 bases from V and 4 bases from J; junction bases left unmatched: 6. Germline lookup yields CDR1 MNHNS and CDR2 SASEGT. The CDR3 length is 16 residues. Here the CDR3 reads CASSDDATGYNSPLHF. The CDR3 coding sequence is TGTGCCAGCAGTGACGATGCGACAGGGTATAATTCACCCCTCCACTTT.

The rearrangement joins TRBV5-1 to TRBJ2-7; D may correspond to TRBD1 or TRBD2 (5 bases each). V dropped 5 bases and J dropped 0 bases, with 12 bases sitting between them. The CDR3 runs to 14 residues. Germline CDR1 and CDR2: SGHRS and YFSETQ. CDR3 DNA: TGCGCCAGCAGGCGAGAGGGGCCCTCCTACGAGCAGTACTTC. Its translation: CASRREGPSYEQYF.

This clonotype was detected only a few times. V is TRBV10-3 and J is TRBJ1-3; 7 nucleotides line up with TRBD1. The CDR3 totals 17 residues. J lost 0 bases, V lost 2 bases, and 7 bases had no gene match. Looked up from germline, CDR1 is ENHRY and CDR2 is SYGVKD. CDR3 bases: TGTGCCATCAGTGAGAACACGGGACAGTTCTCTGGAAACACCATATATTTT. Its protein is CAISENTGQFSGNTIYF.

The chain combines TRBV5-4 with TRBJ2-2; D may be TRBD1 (6 bases). There are 16 residues in the CDR3. Germline V gene lookup returns CDR1 SGHNT and CDR2 YYREEE (reference sequence). V was clipped by 5 bases and J by 0 bases, with 14 bases between them. The CDR3: CASSSGTTANTGELFF. The CDR3 region has the DNA TGTGCCAGCAGTTCCGGGACAACGGCGAACACCGGGGAGCTGTTTTTT.

As concerns this clonotype: This may come from a read error, since a much larger clone is one base off. J is TRBJ2-1 and V is TRBV12-3 or TRBV12-4, with D perhaps TRBD1 or TRBD2 (6 bases each). CDR3 length: 16 amino acids. This chain's CDR3 is CASTPRGDIHYSEQFF. CDR3 in DNA: TGTGCCAGCACCCCGAGGGGGGACATTCACTACAGTGAGCAGTTCTTC.

This clonotype was counted many times. This rearrangement joins TRBV3-1 to TRBJ1-6; TRBD1 is a possible D gene (5 bases). The CDR3 sequence is 13 residues long. Trimming shortened V by 4 bases and J by 14 bases, and 15 bases separated the two germline ends. Germline assignment: CDR1 LGHDT and CDR2 YNNKEL (reference sequence). The DNA for the CDR3 is TGTGCCAGCAGCCCCCGACAGCTCTCCACCCTCCACTTT. Its translation is CASSPRQLSTLHF. Using reference TRBV3-1 and TRBJ1-6 for the parts outside the CDR3, the full variable domain is DTAVSQTPKYLVTQMGNDKSIKCEQNLGHDTMYWYKQDSKKFLKIMFSYNNKELIINETVPNRFSPKSPDKAHLNLHINSLELGDSAVYFCASSPRQLSTLHFGNGTRLTVT.

The gene calls are TRBV28 and TRBJ1-1; possible D gene TRBD1, 6 bases. Trimming cost V 5 bases and J 2 bases, with 21 bases left between them. Germline V CDR1 and CDR2: MDHEN, SYDVKM. The length of the CDR3 is 17 residues. The chain's CDR3 is CASSPTSDRTENTEAFF. CDR3 nucleotides: TGTGCCAGCAGTCCGACCTCTGACAGGACTGAAAACACTGAAGCTTTCTTT.

At least ten counts were recorded for this clonotype. The chain combines TRBV6-6 with TRBJ2-7; D perhaps matches TRBD1 (5 bases). CDR1 and CDR2 from the germline V gene are MNHNY and SVGAGI (reference sequence). The CDR3 spans 13 residues. V was cut by 2 bases and J by 3 bases, with 8 bases left in between. The CDR3: CASSYQGNYEQYF. As DNA, the CDR3 is TGTGCCAGCAGTTACCAGGGTAACTACGAGCAGTACTTC.